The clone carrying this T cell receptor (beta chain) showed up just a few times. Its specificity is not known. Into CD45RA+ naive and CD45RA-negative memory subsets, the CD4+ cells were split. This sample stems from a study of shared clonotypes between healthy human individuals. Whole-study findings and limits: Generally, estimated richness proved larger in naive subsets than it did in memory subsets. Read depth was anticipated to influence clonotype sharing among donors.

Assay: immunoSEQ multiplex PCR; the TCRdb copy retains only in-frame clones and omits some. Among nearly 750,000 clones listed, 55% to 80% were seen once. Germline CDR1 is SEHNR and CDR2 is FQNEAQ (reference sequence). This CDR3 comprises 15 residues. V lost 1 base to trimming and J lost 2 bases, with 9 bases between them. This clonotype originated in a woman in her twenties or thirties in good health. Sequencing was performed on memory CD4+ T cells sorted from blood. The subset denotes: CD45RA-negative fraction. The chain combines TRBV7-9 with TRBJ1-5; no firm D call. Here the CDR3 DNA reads TGTGCCAGCAGCTTAGACCAGGAAGGCAATCAGCCCCAGCATTTT. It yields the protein CASSLDQEGNQPQHF.